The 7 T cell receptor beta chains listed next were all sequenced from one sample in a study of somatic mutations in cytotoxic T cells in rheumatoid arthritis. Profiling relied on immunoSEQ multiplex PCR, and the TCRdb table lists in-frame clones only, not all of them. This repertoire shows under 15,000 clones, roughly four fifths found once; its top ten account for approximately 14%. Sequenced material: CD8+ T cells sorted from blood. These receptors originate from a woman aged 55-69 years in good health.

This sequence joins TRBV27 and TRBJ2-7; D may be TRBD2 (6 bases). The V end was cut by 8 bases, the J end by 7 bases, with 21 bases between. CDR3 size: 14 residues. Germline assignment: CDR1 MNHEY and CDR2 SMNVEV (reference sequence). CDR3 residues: CASHPPGESREQYF. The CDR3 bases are TGTGCCAGCCACCCGCCGGGAGAATCTAGGGAGCAGTACTTC.

CDR3 DNA: TGCGCCAGCAGTGGGGGAGAGGAACAAGAGACCCAGTACTTC. This encodes CASSGGEEQETQYF. This chain links TRBV10-2 with TRBJ2-5, with D maybe TRBD2 (5 bases). Trimming removed 4 bases from V and 2 bases from J, with 11 bases in between. The germline gives CDR1 WSHSY, CDR2 SAAADI. The CDR3 contains 14 residues.

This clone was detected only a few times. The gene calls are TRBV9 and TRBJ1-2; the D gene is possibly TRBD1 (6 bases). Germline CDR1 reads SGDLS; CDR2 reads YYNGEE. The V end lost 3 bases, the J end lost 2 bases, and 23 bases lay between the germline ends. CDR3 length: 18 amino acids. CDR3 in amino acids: CASSGNPEPTGPNYGYTF. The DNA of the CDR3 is TGTGCCAGCAGCGGAAACCCCGAACCTACAGGGCCCAACTATGGCTACACCTTC.

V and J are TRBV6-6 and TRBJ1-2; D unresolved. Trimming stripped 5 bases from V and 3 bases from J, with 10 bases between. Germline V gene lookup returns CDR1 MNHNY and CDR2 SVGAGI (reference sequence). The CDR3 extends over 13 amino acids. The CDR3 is CASSPVSHYGYTF. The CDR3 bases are TGTGCCAGCAGTCCCGTTTCCCACTATGGCTACACCTTC.

The CDR3 DNA follows: TGTGCCAGCAGTTACTCTGGCGGGAGGTCCTACAATGAGCAGTTCTTC. It yields the protein CASSYSGGRSYNEQFF. The chain couples TRBV6-6 to TRBJ2-1; 8 bases line up with TRBD2. This CDR3 spans 16 amino acids. V dropped 0 bases and J dropped 1; count of bases not matched to a gene: 2. Germline lookup yields CDR1 MNHNY and CDR2 SVGAGI (reference sequence).

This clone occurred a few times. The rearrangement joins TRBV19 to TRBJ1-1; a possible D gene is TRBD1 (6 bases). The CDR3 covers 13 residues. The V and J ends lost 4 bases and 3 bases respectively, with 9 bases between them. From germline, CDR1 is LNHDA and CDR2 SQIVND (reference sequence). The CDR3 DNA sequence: TGTGCCAGTAGTAATACAGGGTACACTGAAGCTTTCTTT. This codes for CASSNTGYTEAFF.

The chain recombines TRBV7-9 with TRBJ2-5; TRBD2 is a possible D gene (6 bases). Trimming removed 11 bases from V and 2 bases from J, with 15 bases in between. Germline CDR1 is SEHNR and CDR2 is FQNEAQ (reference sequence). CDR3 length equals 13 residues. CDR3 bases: TGTGCCGCGGCCGTAGCGGTACAAGAGACCCAGTACTTC. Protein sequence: CAAAVAVQETQYF.